The 8 T cell receptor beta chains below all came from one sample that was sequenced in a study of cytomegalovirus exposure and HLA in healthy donors. Primers: 60 Vbeta forward and 13 Jbeta reverse. The protocol was immunoSEQ multiplex PCR, while the TCRdb copy is restricted to in-frame clones and leaves out a portion. The sample consists of over 60,000 clones, 75% of them appearing once. Material: PBMCs. The origin of the receptors is a man in his 70s in good health and CMV-seronegative.

The rearrangement uses TRBV5-4 and TRBJ2-1, with 9 nucleotides matching TRBD2. Per germline, CDR1 SGHNT and CDR2 YYREEE (reference sequence). This CDR3 is built from 15 residues. V lost 1 base to trimming and J lost 8 bases; unmatched junction nucleotides: 7. The CDR3 DNA reads as TGTGCCAGCAGCTTGTGGGCGGGAGGGCTAGATGAGCAGTTCTTC. It translates to CASSLWAGGLDEQFF. The variable domain in full, completed from reference TRBV5-4 and TRBJ2-1, reads ETGVTQSPTHLIKTRGQQVTLRCSSQSGHNTVSWYQQALGQGPQFIFQYYREEENGRGNFPPRFSGLQFPNYSSELNVNALELDDSALYLCASSLWAGGLDEQFFGPGTRLTVL.

This chain links TRBV10-3 with TRBJ1-2, with 7 bases aligning to TRBD1. The CDR3 spans 12 residues. Germline V gives CDR1 ENHRY, CDR2 SYGVKD. Losses at the gene ends were 5 bases for V and 8 bases for J; bases not matched to a gene: 5. CDR3 DNA sequence: TGTGCCATCAGTTCCGGGACAGAGGGCTACACCTTC. Its translation is CAISSGTEGYTF.

The rearrangement links TRBV2 to TRBJ1-2; a weak D match, TRBD1 (5 bases). Trimming pared 2 bases from V and 5 bases from J, leaving 12 bases between. The CDR3 has 14 residues. The germline V gene encodes CDR1 SNHLY and CDR2 FYNNEI. CDR3 sequence (DNA): TGTGCCAGCAGTGAAACGGCAGGGTTATATGGCTACACCTTC. It codes for CASSETAGLYGYTF.

V and J are TRBV5-1 and TRBJ2-7; D is undetermined. CDR3 size: 15 residues. Trimming removed 0 bases at V and 0 bases at J, with 10 bases between. Germline values: CDR1 SGHRS, CDR2 YFSETQ. The CDR3 is CASSLEPPRSYEQYF. The CDR3, as DNA: TGCGCCAGCAGCTTGGAGCCGCCCCGCTCCTACGAGCAGTACTTC.

In its sample, this clone is medium-sized (0.01 to 0.1%). The rearrangement joins TRBV7-8 to TRBJ2-7; TRBD2 is a possible D gene (6 bases). V gave up 5 bases and J gave up 0 bases, with 20 bases separating them. Germline V gene lookup returns CDR1 SGHVS and CDR2 FQNEAQ. The length of the CDR3 is 17 residues. The CDR3 is CASSPLVGRGLSYEQYF. In DNA form, the CDR3 reads TGTGCCAGCAGCCCGTTGGTGGGGCGGGGCCTCTCCTACGAGCAGTACTTC.

This clone was seen only once. The CDR3 region is CASSLAGSPSGNTIYF. Written as DNA, the CDR3 is TGTGCCAGCAGCTTGGCAGGCAGCCCCTCTGGAAACACCATATATTTT. The chain joins TRBV5-6 to TRBJ1-3, with no clear D. Germline CDR1 and CDR2: SGHDT and YYEEEE. V shed 0 bases and J shed 0 bases, with 10 bases lying between them. This CDR3 is 16 amino acids long.

About this clone itself: The germline gene is not matched at one end of the junction; a read error may be the cause. The chain employs TRBV7-7 and TRBJ2-3, with 9 nucleotides matching TRBD2. CDR3 length equals 14 residues. Germline lookup yields CDR1 SSHAT and CDR2 FNYEAQ (reference sequence). The CDR3 loop is CASSLAGVADTQYF. The CDR3 DNA follows: TGTGCTAGCAGTTTAGCGGGAGTGGCAGATACGCAGTATTTT.

The chain links TRBV19 to TRBJ1-2, with 9 nucleotides matching TRBD1. The germline V gene encodes CDR1 LNHDA and CDR2 SQIVND (reference sequence). The CDR3 is made up of 15 amino acids. J was trimmed by 4 bases and V by 1 base; bases with no gene match: 4. DNA for the CDR3: TGTGCCAGTAGTATAGGGACAGGGGTCTCCTATGGCTACACCTTC. It translates to CASSIGTGVSYGYTF.